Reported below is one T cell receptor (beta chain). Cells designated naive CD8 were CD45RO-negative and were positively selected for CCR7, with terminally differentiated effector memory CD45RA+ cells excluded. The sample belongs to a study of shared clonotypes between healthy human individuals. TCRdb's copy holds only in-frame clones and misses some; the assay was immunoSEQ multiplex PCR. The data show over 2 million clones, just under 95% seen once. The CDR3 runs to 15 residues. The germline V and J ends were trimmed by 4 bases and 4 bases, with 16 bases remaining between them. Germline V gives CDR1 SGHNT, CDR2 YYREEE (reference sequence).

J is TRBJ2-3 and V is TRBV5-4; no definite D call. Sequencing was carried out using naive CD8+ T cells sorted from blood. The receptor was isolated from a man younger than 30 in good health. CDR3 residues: CASSKWMGAADTQYF. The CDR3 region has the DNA TGTGCCAGCAGCAAGTGGATGGGCGCGGCAGATACGCAGTATTTT.